The 29 T cell receptor beta chains reported below all come from one sample, sequenced in a study of T cells in Graves' hyperthyroidism and ophthalmopathy. Regions amplified from RNA transcripts were the TCR beta CDR3 regions. TCR CDR3 underwent first-round RT-PCR with the HTBI primer set. TCRdb reprocessed the multiplex PCR reads via MiXCR and lists one record per CDR3 protein. There are about 770,000 distinct CDR3 sequences in the sample; around 19% occur only once, and over 15% lies in the top ten. The sequencing sample was made of blood. Receptor source: a woman between 50 and 59 years old with Graves' hyperthyroidism that later progressed to Graves' ophthalmopathy.

V and J are TRBV20-1 and TRBJ2-7; D possibly corresponds to TRBD1 (5 bases). There are 13 residues in the CDR3. CDR1 is DFQATT, CDR2 SNEGSKA, per germline (reference sequence). Deletions cut 5 bases from V and 7 bases from J, with 18 bases between. The chain's CDR3 is CSAPQGSGWEQYF. CDR3 DNA sequence: TGCAGTGCTCCCCAGGGAAGTGGGTGGGAGCAGTACTTC.

This rearrangement joins TRBV7-9 to TRBJ1-4, with D possibly TRBD1 on 5 matching bases. This CDR3 is 19 amino acids long. CDR1 is SEHNR and CDR2 is FQNEAQ in the germline V gene (reference sequence). Trimming took 4 bases from V and 2 from J, leaving 23 bases between them. CDR3 sequence reads: CASSSAAGRAVLTNEKLFF. Written as DNA, the CDR3 is TGTGCCAGCAGCTCTGCAGCAGGGAGGGCGGTACTGACTAATGAAAAACTGTTTTTT.

There are many counts of this clonotype. The chain uses TRBV7-2 and TRBJ2-7; either TRBD1 or TRBD2 may supply D (5 bases each). Germline CDR1 and CDR2: SGHTA and FQGNSA. V lost 3 bases and J 0 bases, leaving 9 bases between the germline ends. The CDR3 is 14 amino acids. The CDR3 coding sequence is TGTGCCAGCAGCTTGGGACGTAACTCCTACGAGCAGTACTTC. It specifies CASSLGRNSYEQYF.

This clonotype was seen a few times. The rearrangement uses TRBV13 and TRBJ2-4; a weak D match, TRBD1 (7 bases). V lost 0 bases, J lost 2 bases, and 11 bases lay in between. The germline V gene has CDR1 PRHDT and CDR2 FYEKMQ (reference sequence). The CDR3 covers 16 residues. The CDR3 reads CASSLGAGGPKNIQYF. The DNA of the CDR3 is TGTGCCAGCAGCTTAGGCGCAGGGGGGCCCAAAAACATTCAGTACTTC.

The genes are TRBV12-3 or TRBV12-4 and TRBJ2-1, with D maybe TRBD2 (7 bases). This CDR3 has 15 amino acids. The V and J ends lost 2 bases and 6 bases respectively, with 14 bases between them. The DNA for the CDR3 is TGTGCCAGCAGTTTAAGGAGGGGGGGCCTCAATGAGCAGTTCTTC. It translates to CASSLRRGGLNEQFF.

This clonotype appeared a few times. V is TRBV14 and J is TRBJ1-2, with 8 nucleotides matching TRBD1. CDR3 length: 16 amino acids. The ends lost 3 bases at V and 3 bases at J; junction bases unmatched: 9. Germline V CDR1 and CDR2: SGHDN, FVKESK. CDR3 DNA sequence: TGTGCCAGCAGCCACCTGGGACAGGACTCCGACTATGGCTACACCTTC. Translation: CASSHLGQDSDYGYTF.

The rearrangement links TRBV4-1 to TRBJ2-3; a possible D gene is TRBD1 (7 bases). Trimming cost V 1 base and J 4 bases, with 21 bases left between them. Per germline, CDR1 MGHRA and CDR2 YSYEKL. This CDR3 comprises 18 residues. CDR3 bases: TGCGCCAGCAGCCAAGTCCGCGACAGGGTCGGGGGTGCAGATACGCAGTATTTT. Protein product: CASSQVRDRVGGADTQYF.

This clonotype appeared many times. The genes are TRBV3-1 and TRBJ1-1; D unclear. The V gene's germline CDR1 is LGHDT and CDR2 YNNKEL (reference sequence). This CDR3 is built from 17 residues. The germline V and J ends were trimmed by 5 bases and 5 bases, with 24 bases remaining between them. Here the CDR3 reads CASSISDGSLGRTEAFF. The DNA for the CDR3 is TGTGCCAGCAGCATATCGGACGGAAGCCTCGGGAGGACTGAAGCTTTCTTT.

This clonotype showed up many times. This chain links TRBV7-3 with TRBJ2-2; 9 bases map to TRBD1. Germline values: CDR1 SGHTA, CDR2 FQGTGA. The CDR3 extends over 15 amino acids. V lost 3 bases to trimming and J lost 7 bases; unmatched junction nucleotides: 6. CDR3 in amino acids: CASSLGGQGIGELFF. DNA for the CDR3: TGTGCCAGCAGCTTGGGCGGACAGGGGATCGGGGAGCTGTTTTTT.

The rearrangement uses TRBV29-1 and TRBJ2-7; 11 nucleotides agree with TRBD2. The CDR3 totals 16 residues. CDR1 and CDR2 (germline): SQVTM, ANQGSEA. Trimming removed 3 bases from V and 1 base from J; junction bases left unmatched: 8. For the CDR3, the DNA is TGCAGCGTTGATTCTAGCGGGGGGCCGAATTCCTACGAGCAGTACTTC. Its protein is CSVDSSGGPNSYEQYF.

On this clonotype itself: This may stem from a read error, because a much larger clone lies one nucleotide away. The chain is built from TRBV6-2 or TRBV6-3 and TRBJ1-6; D ambiguous. CDR1 and CDR2 (germline): MNHEY, SVGEGT. CDR3 length: 14 residues. CDR3 DNA sequence: TGTGCCAGCAGGAGGGTCGGAATGAATTCACCCCTCTACTTT. It translates to CASRRVGMNSPLYF.

This clonotype was recorded only once. V is TRBV7-6 and J is TRBJ1-2, with TRBD1 as a possible D gene (5 bases). Germline loops: CDR1 SGHVS, CDR2 FNYEAQ. The CDR3 has 15 residues. The V end lost 4 bases, the J end lost 5 bases, and 17 bases lay between the germline ends. Written as DNA, the CDR3 is TGTGCCAGCAGCTACCTACCCGGGACGGATTATGGCTACACCTTC. This translates into CASSYLPGTDYGYTF.

The V and J genes are TRBV4-1 and TRBJ2-7; D tentatively fits TRBD1 or TRBD2 (5 bases each). Germline V gene sequence: CDR1 MGHRA, CDR2 YSYEKL. The CDR3 is 16 amino acids. V lost 4 bases and J lost 6, with 22 bases in between. The CDR3 loop reads CASSPPGQWKSSEQYF. As DNA, the CDR3 is TGCGCCAGCAGCCCCCCGGGGCAGTGGAAAAGTTCCGAGCAGTACTTC.

V gene TRBV19 combines with J gene TRBJ1-1; tentative D call: TRBD1 (5 bases). V lost 3 bases and J lost 4, with 12 bases in between. The CDR3 covers 14 residues. Germline CDR1 and CDR2: LNHDA and SQIVND (reference sequence). The CDR3 region is CASSMSGGLTEAFF. Here the CDR3 DNA reads TGTGCCAGTAGTATGAGCGGGGGACTCACTGAAGCTTTCTTT.

In this sample, this clonotype turned up a few times. The rearrangement uses TRBV30 and TRBJ1-2; D may be TRBD1 (5 bases). CDR1 and CDR2 from the germline V gene are GTSNPN and SVGIG (reference sequence). Trimming removed 2 bases from V and 5 bases from J, with 12 bases in between. CDR3 length: 13 amino acids. The CDR3 reads CAWSPQRQYGYTF. CDR3 coding DNA: TGTGCCTGGAGTCCTCAGCGACAGTATGGCTACACCTTC.

This clonotype was detected only a few times. The rearrangement joins TRBV11-2 to TRBJ1-6; weak D call: TRBD1 (6 bases). The CDR3 runs 15 residues. V gave up 5 bases and J gave up 7 bases, with 15 bases separating them. CDR1 SGHAT and CDR2 FQNNGV come from the germline V gene. The CDR3 DNA reads as TGTGCCAGCAGCCTGGCTGGGGGCCGGAATTCACCCCTCCACTTT. It is translated as CASSLAGGRNSPLHF.

The chain is built from TRBV20-1 and TRBJ1-2; 7 bases map to TRBD1. The CDR3 totals 13 residues. Per the germline V gene, CDR1 is DFQATT and CDR2 is SNEGSKA (reference sequence). V shed 6 bases and J 1 base; nucleotides not matched to a gene: 5. This CDR3 reads CSAPTGSNYGYTF. The CDR3 nucleotides are TGCAGTGCCCCGACAGGGAGTAACTATGGCTACACCTTC.

The genes are TRBV20-1 and TRBJ2-7, with D unclear. In germline, CDR1 is DFQATT, CDR2 SNEGSKA (reference sequence). V was clipped by 3 bases and J by 0 bases, with 6 bases between them. CDR3 length: 12 residues. The CDR3 DNA follows: TGCAGTGCTAGTACTCTCTCCTACGAGCAGTACTTC. Encoded protein: CSASTLSYEQYF.

This clonotype was recorded at least ten times. The rearrangement uses TRBV2 and TRBJ1-2, with D possibly TRBD1 on 5 matching bases. CDR1 and CDR2 from the germline V gene are SNHLY and FYNNEI. The CDR3 contains 14 residues. The V gene lost 4 bases and the J gene lost 2 bases, with 11 bases spanning the gap. As DNA, the CDR3 is TGTGCCAGCAGTGGAGTGCGGGGGAACTATGGCTACACCTTC. It yields the protein CASSGVRGNYGYTF.

The CDR3 DNA reads TGTGCCAGTAGTATGGTGGCGGGGGGGAACTACAATGAGCAGTTCTTC. Translating it yields CASSMVAGGNYNEQFF. V and J are TRBV19 and TRBJ2-1, with 9 bases fitting TRBD2. V was clipped by 3 bases and J by 3 bases; unmatched bases: 6. CDR1 and CDR2 (germline): LNHDA, SQIVND (reference sequence). The CDR3 length is 16 residues.

This clonotype was seen a handful of times. The chain carries TRBV30 and TRBJ1-5; D is ambiguous. Per the germline V gene, CDR1 is GTSNPN and CDR2 is SVGIG (reference sequence). Trimming pared 0 bases from V and 4 bases from J, leaving 10 bases between. CDR3 length: 14 amino acids. In DNA form, the CDR3 reads TGTGCCTGGAGTGTACCCGGGTCGAATCAGCCCCAGCATTTT. This translates into CAWSVPGSNQPQHF.

This clonotype appeared many times. The CDR3 protein is CASSYPTTSSSYNEQFF. The CDR3 DNA follows: TGTGCCAGCAGTTACCCCACGACCTCGAGCTCCTACAATGAGCAGTTCTTC. The chain uses TRBV6-6 and TRBJ2-1; unclear D gene. CDR3 length: 17 residues. V lost 2 bases, J lost 0 bases, and 14 bases lay in between. CDR1 and CDR2 (germline): MNHNY, SVGAGI (reference sequence).

A few counts support this clonotype. The chain uses TRBV29-1 and TRBJ1-2; D remains unclear. The CDR3 covers 12 residues. Germline values: CDR1 SQVTM, CDR2 ANQGSEA. Trimming cost V 6 bases and J 3 bases, with 11 bases left between them. CDR3 in DNA: TGCAGCGTAATGGTCGACGACTATGGCTACACCTTC. This gives the protein CSVMVDDYGYTF.

This clonotype was seen more than once but under ten times. The gene calls are TRBV9 and TRBJ1-1, with D tentatively TRBD1 (6 bases). CDR1 is SGDLS, CDR2 YYNGEE, per germline. Trimming stripped 4 bases from V and 0 bases from J, with 13 bases between. The CDR3 runs 15 residues. The CDR3: CASSSGWGLNTEAFF. Written as DNA, the CDR3 is TGTGCCAGCAGCTCAGGATGGGGGCTGAACACTGAAGCTTTCTTT.

In this sample, this clonotype turned up many times. The rearrangement links TRBV20-1 to TRBJ2-1; the match to TRBD2 covers 11 bases. This CDR3 has 18 residues. Trimming cost V 5 bases and J 0 bases; bases outside gene matches: 12. Germline CDR1 is DFQATT and CDR2 is SNEGSKA (reference sequence). Here the CDR3 reads CSAPSGLAVPSSYNEQFF. CDR3 bases: TGCAGTGCTCCTTCGGGACTAGCGGTCCCGAGCTCCTACAATGAGCAGTTCTTC.

V and J are TRBV5-8 and TRBJ2-2, with D perhaps TRBD1 (5 bases). Germline CDR1 SGHTS, CDR2 YDEGEE. The V and J ends lost 2 bases and 5 bases respectively, with 19 bases between them. The CDR3 contains 17 residues. Written as DNA, the CDR3 is TGTGCCAGCAGCTTATTACAGGAAAGGTCTTTTACCGGGGAGCTGTTTTTT. It codes for CASSLLQERSFTGELFF. Complete variable domain (other parts from reference TRBV5-8 and TRBJ2-2): EAGVTQSPTHLIKTRGQQATLRCSPISGHTSVYWYQQALGLGLQFLLWYDEGEERNRGNFPPRFSGRQFPNYSSELNVNALELEDSALYLCASSLLQERSFTGELFFGEGSRLTVL.

The chain employs TRBV20-1 and TRBJ1-5; 7 nucleotides align to TRBD1. Germline trimming cut 4 bases from V and 9 bases from J; bases unmatched to any gene: 9. The CDR3 has 13 amino acids. Germline V gene lookup returns CDR1 DFQATT and CDR2 SNEGSKA (reference sequence). The CDR3 here is CSAKTGKVWPQHF. CDR3 nucleotides: TGCAGTGCTAAGACAGGGAAGGTCTGGCCCCAGCATTTT.

This clonotype has a count of ten or more. V usage is TRBV30 and J usage is TRBJ2-7, with D unclear. From germline, CDR1 is GTSNPN and CDR2 SVGIG (reference sequence). CDR3 size: 13 residues. V lost 5 bases and J lost 7, with 18 bases in between. This CDR3 reads CAWGVAALGEQYF. The CDR3 nucleotides are TGTGCCTGGGGCGTCGCTGCCCTAGGTGAGCAGTACTTC. Looking up the rest from reference TRBV30 and TRBJ2-7 gives the full variable domain: SQTIHQWPATLVQPVGSPLSLECTVEGTSNPNLYWYRQAAGRGLQLLFYSVGIGQISSEVPQNLSASRPQDRQFILSSKKLLLSDSGFYLCAWGVAALGEQYFGPGTRLTVT.

This clonotype was seen at least ten times. V usage is TRBV9 and J usage is TRBJ1-2; D may be TRBD1 (6 bases). Trimming left V 0 bases short and J 4 bases short, with 13 bases between. Germline values: CDR1 SGDLS, CDR2 YYNGEE. This CDR3 comprises 15 residues. The CDR3: CASSVVPGVTYGYTF. DNA of the CDR3: TGTGCCAGCAGCGTAGTTCCAGGGGTGACCTATGGCTACACCTTC.